The text below deals with one T cell receptor beta chain. The antigen remains undetermined. TCRdb re-called the 5' RACE reads, yielding one record per CDR3 amino acid sequence without DNA. The ten top clones account for roughly 20%, within a sample of about 120,000 distinct CDR3 sequences. The data stem from a study of T cells expressing NK-cell markers. About the study: With respect to HCMV, most of the eight sequenced donors were seropositive, and one was seronegative.

Whole-study results and caveats: A handful of donors likewise had their CD3+CD56-NKG2C+ fraction led by these clonotypes. Unclear, still, was the HCMV specificity of the expanded NKG2C+ T cell clones.

CDR1 and CDR2 from the germline V gene are MDHEN and SYDVKM. This CDR3 has 12 residues. The chain joins TRBV28 to TRBJ2-7. The specimen sequenced was blood T cells: a sorted CD56 or NKG2C T cell subset, CD4+ or CD8+ T cells, or bulk PBMC T cells (not recorded which). This sequence was found in a woman aged 18-70 years in good health. CDR3: CASSFGFDEQYF.